The 21 T cell receptor beta chains listed next were all sequenced from one sample in a study of shared T cell receptors in the human thymus. Measured with immunoSEQ multiplex PCR; TCRdb has only the in-frame clones, and not every one. The repertoire has hundreds of thousands of clones, 88% of them found once; the top ten carry about 0.01%. This sample also appeared in a second study, on human thymus T cells.

The sequencing sample was made of thymocytes. These receptors all stem from a boy younger than two with a congenital heart defect.

J is TRBJ2-7 and V is TRBV6-5; D perhaps matches TRBD2 (5 bases). The V end lost 2 bases, the J end lost 5 bases, and 13 bases lay between the germline ends. This CDR3 comprises 14 residues. Germline CDR1 reads MNHEY; CDR2 reads SVGAGI. The CDR3 reads CASSYLLVSDEQYF. Written as DNA, the CDR3 is TGTGCCAGCAGTTACCTACTAGTTAGCGACGAGCAGTACTTC.

V and J are TRBV19 and TRBJ1-1; TRBD1 matches at 8 bases. The CDR3 extends over 17 amino acids. V lost 4 bases to trimming and J lost 1 base; unmatched junction nucleotides: 11. CDR1 and CDR2 (germline): LNHDA, SQIVND (reference sequence). The CDR3 here is CASSRGTGRKRNTEAFF. DNA of the CDR3: TGTGCCAGTAGTAGAGGGACAGGCCGCAAAAGGAACACTGAAGCTTTCTTT. Combining the CDR3 with reference TRBV19 and TRBJ1-1 gives the whole variable domain DGGITQSPKYLFRKEGQNVTLSCEQNLNHDAMYWYRQDPGQGLRLIYYSQIVNDFQKGDIAEGYSVSREKKESFPLTVTSAQKNPTAFYLCASSRGTGRKRNTEAFFGQGTRLTVV.

The chain couples TRBV28 to TRBJ1-5; D unclear. V shed 7 bases and J shed 3 bases, with 13 bases lying between them. CDR1 is MDHEN and CDR2 is SYDVKM in the germline V gene. The CDR3 covers 14 residues. The CDR3 loop is CASTTMEVNQPQHF. The CDR3 nucleotides read TGTGCCAGCACCACTATGGAGGTCAATCAGCCCCAGCATTTT.

The chain is built from TRBV6-1 and TRBJ1-5; 7 bases are shared with TRBD1. In germline, CDR1 is MNHNS, CDR2 SASEGT. The CDR3 is 14 amino acids. After removal of 2 bases from V and 6 bases from J, the junction contained 4 bases not matched to a gene. CDR3 bases: TGTGCCAGCAGTGAAACAGGGGTTGGTCAGCCCCAGCATTTT. Its protein is CASSETGVGQPQHF.

The V call is TRBV7-6, the J call TRBJ2-2, with 9 bases identical to TRBD1. CDR1 is SGHVS, CDR2 FNYEAQ, per germline. The CDR3 sequence is 16 residues long. After removal of 5 bases from V and 4 bases from J, the junction contained 8 bases not matched to a gene. CDR3 coding DNA: TGTGCCAGCAGCCTACAGGGGGCGTCGATCACCGGGGAGCTGTTTTTT. Its translation: CASSLQGASITGELFF.

J is TRBJ2-7 and V is TRBV15; D not resolved. Germline values: CDR1 LNHNV, CDR2 YYDKDF (reference sequence). V was shortened by 1 base and J by 3 bases, with 19 bases between the two germline ends. This CDR3 region has 17 residues. CDR3: CATSRARVANGNYEQYF. DNA for the CDR3: TGTGCCACCAGCAGAGCCCGGGTAGCAAATGGAAACTACGAGCAGTACTTC.

This rearrangement joins TRBV10-2 to TRBJ2-1; possible D gene TRBD2, 6 bases. The CDR3 consists of 12 residues. V was pared by 8 bases and J by 10 bases, with 15 bases between. Germline values: CDR1 WSHSY, CDR2 SAAADI. The CDR3: CASSLSGDEQFF. The CDR3, as DNA: TGCGCCAGCTCTCTCTCGGGAGACGAGCAGTTCTTC.

The V call is TRBV29-1, the J call TRBJ2-3; maybe TRBD2 (7 bases). Per germline, CDR1 SQVTM and CDR2 ANQGSEA. Trimming removed 0 bases from V and 4 bases from J, with 17 bases in between. CDR3 length equals 16 residues. The CDR3 protein is CSVEEHLGGGADTQYF. The CDR3 DNA follows: TGCAGCGTTGAAGAACACTTGGGAGGGGGGGCAGATACGCAGTATTTT.

The V call is TRBV5-6, the J call TRBJ2-7; 8 bases are a match to TRBD1. CDR1 and CDR2 (germline): SGHDT, YYEEEE. This CDR3 has 14 amino acids. After removal of 4 bases from V and 6 bases from J, the junction contained 9 bases not matched to a gene. As DNA, the CDR3 is TGTGCCAGCAGCCGTGGACAGGGCCTAAGCGAGCAGTACTTC. It translates to CASSRGQGLSEQYF.

The gene calls are TRBV27 and TRBJ2-1, with TRBD2 identical over 12 bases. The length of the CDR3 is 18 residues. Losses at the gene ends were 6 bases for V and 4 bases for J; bases not matched to a gene: 13. CDR1 and CDR2 (germline): MNHEY, SMNVEV (reference sequence). The CDR3 protein is CASSQTRPSGRVYNEQFF. The CDR3 DNA reads TGTGCCAGCAGCCAGACCCGGCCTAGCGGGAGGGTGTACAATGAGCAGTTCTTC.

The CDR3 DNA reads TGTGCCAGCAGCCCCATCCCCGTTGGCGGACTGTTTTTT. Translation gives CASSPIPVGGLFF. The chain has TRBV14 and TRBJ1-4; the D is unclear. This CDR3 region has 13 residues. Germline lookup yields CDR1 SGHDN and CDR2 FVKESK. V was shortened by 4 bases and J by 13 bases, with 16 bases between the two germline ends.

The rearrangement uses TRBV12-5 and TRBJ2-1; the D gene is possibly TRBD2 (6 bases). CDR1 LGHNT and CDR2 FRNRAP come from the germline V gene. Trimming took off 6 bases at V and 0 bases at J, with 18 bases between the two ends. This CDR3 has 17 amino acids. CDR3 amino acids: CASGPGSGRDSYNEQFF. In DNA, the CDR3 is TGTGCTAGTGGCCCCGGTAGCGGTCGAGACTCCTACAATGAGCAGTTCTTC.

This clone was counted between two and nine times. This rearrangement joins TRBV28 to TRBJ2-4, with D unclear. Germline lookup yields CDR1 MDHEN and CDR2 SYDVKM. The CDR3 has 13 residues. CDR3 nucleotide sequence: TGTGTTCCTAGAGGCTTTGCCAAAAACATTCAGTACTTC. Its translation is CVPRGFAKNIQYF.

The chain combines TRBV28 with TRBJ2-7, with D tentatively TRBD1 (5 bases). Looked up from germline, CDR1 is MDHEN and CDR2 is SYDVKM. The CDR3 is made up of 17 amino acids. Trimming cost V 2 bases and J 4 bases, with 21 bases left between them. DNA of the CDR3: TGTGCCAGCAGTTTACACCACTTGCAGGGCATAATATACGAGCAGTACTTC. It encodes CASSLHHLQGIIYEQYF.

The chain's CDR3 is CASSKVDRGGGSNYGYTF. The CDR3 DNA reads as TGTGCCAGCAGCAAAGTGGACAGGGGTGGGGGTTCTAACTATGGCTACACCTTC. The chain employs TRBV21-1 and TRBJ1-2; TRBD1 is the table's D call and was not checked against the DNA. TRBV21-1 is a documented pseudogene. This CDR3 contains 18 residues.

This chain uses TRBV10-1 with TRBJ2-3; no reliable D call. CDR3 length equals 11 residues. The germline gives CDR1 WNHNN, CDR2 SYGVQD (reference sequence). The V end lost 7 bases, the J end lost 6 bases, and 8 bases lay between the germline ends. This CDR3 reads CASKNGDTQYF. The CDR3 DNA follows: TGCGCCAGCAAAAACGGGGATACGCAGTATTTT.

J is TRBJ2-5 and V is TRBV28, with D perhaps TRBD1 (6 bases). In germline, CDR1 is MDHEN, CDR2 SYDVKM. V lost 4 bases and J 5 bases, leaving 32 bases between the germline ends. This CDR3 comprises 20 residues. Written as DNA, the CDR3 is TGTGCCAGCAGTTCGCCCCCCCCGGGTCAAGCAGGGGTCGTGAGGGAGACCCAGTACTTC. It specifies CASSSPPPGQAGVVRETQYF.

This sequence joins TRBV28 and TRBJ1-2, with 8 bases that match TRBD1. This CDR3 comprises 18 residues. From germline, CDR1 is MDHEN and CDR2 SYDVKM. V lost 3 bases to trimming and J lost 7 bases; unmatched junction nucleotides: 19. CDR3 DNA sequence: TGTGCCAGCAGTTTTCTGGGAACGACAGGGGCCCCGTTTTGTGGCTACACCTTC. The encoded protein is CASSFLGTTGAPFCGYTF.

This clone was counted once. The chain combines TRBV4-1 with TRBJ1-5; D ambiguous. V shed 1 base and J shed 0 bases, with 13 bases lying between them. Germline-derived CDR1 and CDR2 are MGHRA and YSYEKL. The CDR3 loop spans 17 amino acids. CDR3 bases: TGCGCCAGCAGCCAAGCCGTATTCCAGGATAGCAATCAGCCCCAGCATTTT. This sequence encodes CASSQAVFQDSNQPQHF.

The V call is TRBV27, the J call TRBJ2-7; 8 bases are a match to TRBD1. The germline CDR1 and CDR2 sequences are MNHEY and SMNVEV (reference sequence). The CDR3 has 16 residues. Trimming at V came to 2 bases and at J to 0 bases, leaving 6 bases not matched to a gene. For the CDR3, the DNA is TGTGCCAGCAGTTTACGGGACAGGCTATCCTCCTACGAGCAGTACTTC. Translated, it gives CASSLRDRLSSYEQYF.

The chain couples TRBV19 to TRBJ2-4, with D tentatively TRBD2 (6 bases). Germline V gene lookup returns CDR1 LNHDA and CDR2 SQIVND (reference sequence). This CDR3 is 16 amino acids long. V dropped 3 bases and J dropped 5 bases, with 17 bases sitting between them. In nucleotides, the CDR3 is TGTGCCAGTAGTATCTCAGGACTTCCTAGCGAAAACATTCAGTACTTC. The encoded protein is CASSISGLPSENIQYF.